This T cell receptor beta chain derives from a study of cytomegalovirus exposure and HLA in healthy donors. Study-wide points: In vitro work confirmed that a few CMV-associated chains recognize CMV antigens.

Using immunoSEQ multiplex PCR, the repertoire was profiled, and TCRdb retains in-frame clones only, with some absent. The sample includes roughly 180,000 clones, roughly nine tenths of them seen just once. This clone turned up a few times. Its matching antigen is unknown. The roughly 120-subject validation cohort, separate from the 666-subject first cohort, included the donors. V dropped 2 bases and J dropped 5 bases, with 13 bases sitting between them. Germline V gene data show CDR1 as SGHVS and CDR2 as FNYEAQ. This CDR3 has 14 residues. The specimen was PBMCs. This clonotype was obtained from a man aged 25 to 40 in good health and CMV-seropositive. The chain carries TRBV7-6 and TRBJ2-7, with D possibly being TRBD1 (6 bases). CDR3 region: CASSLKGGLHEQYF. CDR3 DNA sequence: TGTGCCAGCAGCTTAAAAGGGGGTCTGCACGAGCAGTACTTC.